This T cell receptor (beta chain) was identified during a study of blood T cells in healthy people across ages. Together with a sample-barcoded 5' primer, a J-beta primer mix was included in a second PCR lasting roughly 6 to 12 cycles. Tags on each cDNA molecule came from a template-switch adaptor with 12 random nucleotides. TCRdb re-analysed the 5' RACE reads in MiXCR, keeping a single row per CDR3 protein. This sample has about 680,000 distinct CDR3 sequences, with 45% to 50% found just once. A minimum of 5 micrograms of total RNA was extracted per sample. What was sequenced was blood. The clonotype was recovered from an older woman in good health.

In DNA, the CDR3 is TGCAGTGTTAACGGGAGAGGTGTCTACGAGCAGTACTTC. This sequence encodes CSVNGRGVYEQYF. The chain uses TRBV20-1 and TRBJ2-7; D is perhaps TRBD2 (6 bases). The CDR3 contains 13 residues. Trimming took off 7 bases at V and 3 bases at J, with 16 bases between the two ends. The V gene's germline CDR1 is DFQATT and CDR2 SNEGSKA (reference sequence).